The 15 T cell receptor beta chains reported below all come from one sample, sequenced in a study of identifying expanded T cells in peripheral blood. Sequencing was performed with immunoSEQ multiplex PCR; in TCRdb, only in-frame clones are kept and a portion is missing. The repertoire holds approximately 90,000 clones, with roughly 85% as singletons. The material sequenced was blood. These TCRs come from a person aged 18-69 years in good health.

The CDR3 is CASSLSWFGPANTEAFF. In DNA, the CDR3 is TGTGCCAGCAGCTTGTCTTGGTTTGGTCCGGCGAACACTGAAGCTTTCTTT. This chain joins TRBV5-4 and TRBJ1-1; no definite D call. Germline V gene lookup returns CDR1 SGHNT and CDR2 YYREEE (reference sequence). The CDR3 sequence is 17 residues long. Between the trimmed V and J ends, which lost 1 base and 1 base, there was a span of 17 bases.

The CDR3 DNA follows: TGCGCCAGCAGCCAGGGTAGGGACAGCTCTAACTATGGCTACACCTTC. Translation: CASSQGRDSSNYGYTF. The chain links TRBV4-3 to TRBJ1-2, with TRBD1 matching over 7 bases. The CDR3 sequence is 16 residues long. The trim removed 3 bases at V and 0 bases at J, leaving 7 bases unmatched. The germline CDR1 and CDR2 sequences are LGHNA and YSLEER.

The table lists this clone with a few counts. The chain is built from TRBV7-2 and TRBJ1-5, with D possibly TRBD1 on 5 matching bases. The CDR3 sequence is 16 residues long. Germline V CDR1 and CDR2: SGHTA, FQGNSA. V was cut by 5 bases and J by 0 bases, with 14 bases left in between. The CDR3 sequence is CASSPMGGGSNQPQHF. CDR3 in DNA: TGTGCCAGCAGCCCCATGGGGGGAGGTAGCAATCAGCCCCAGCATTTT.

The chain recombines TRBV11-1 with TRBJ2-3, with TRBD1 matching 7 bases. V was clipped by 3 bases and J by 1 base; unmatched bases: 16. The length of the CDR3 is 19 residues. Germline CDR1 is SGHAT and CDR2 is FQDESV (reference sequence). The chain's CDR3 is CASSLGFRDSLFRTDTQYF. CDR3 bases: TGTGCCAGCAGCTTGGGATTCCGGGACAGTTTATTTCGCACAGATACGCAGTATTTT.

CDR3 region: CASSQSITENIQYF. CDR3 sequence (DNA): TGTGCCAGCAGCCAATCTATCACAGAAAACATTCAGTACTTC. This chain joins TRBV6-5 and TRBJ2-4; D ambiguous. The CDR3 extends over 14 amino acids. V dropped 6 bases and J dropped 5 bases, with 14 bases sitting between them. The germline V gene has CDR1 MNHEY and CDR2 SVGAGI.

The rearrangement joins TRBV10-2 to TRBJ2-5; D ambiguous. The germline CDR1 and CDR2 sequences are WSHSY and SAAADI. Trimming took off 4 bases at V and 4 bases at J, with 10 bases between the two ends. CDR3 size: 13 residues. The CDR3 bases are TGCGCCAGCAGTGCGTCCAGGCGAGAGACCCAGTACTTC. Residues: CASSASRRETQYF.

This clone was detected only a few times. The rearrangement joins TRBV7-2 to TRBJ2-2; D is undetermined. The germline V gene has CDR1 SGHTA and CDR2 FQGNSA. Trimming removed 1 base from V and 7 bases from J, with 7 bases in between. The CDR3 consists of 13 residues. As DNA, the CDR3 is TGTGCCAGCAGCTTAGTTGGGGACGGGGAGCTGTTTTTT. It codes for CASSLVGDGELFF.

The genes are TRBV6-1 and TRBJ1-2, with 8 bases aligning to TRBD1. With V trimmed by 8 bases and J by 5 bases, 7 bases remained unmatched. The CDR3 is made up of 13 amino acids. Germline V gene lookup returns CDR1 MNHNS and CDR2 SASEGT. The DNA for the CDR3 is TGTGCCAGCGCCTCGGGACAGGATTATGGCTACACCTTC. It encodes CASASGQDYGYTF.

The CDR3 bases are TGTGCCAGCAGCCAAGGGACAGACGGGGAGCTGTTTTTT. This gives the protein CASSQGTDGELFF. The chain links TRBV7-3 to TRBJ2-2, with TRBD1 matching 7 bases. Germline V lookup: CDR1 SGHTA, CDR2 FQGTGA. There are 13 residues in the CDR3. V shed 5 bases, J shed 7 bases, and the junction held 4 bases outside the gene matches.

The DNA for the CDR3 is TGTGCCAGCAGATCCCCGGCCGATGGGATGGCCCAGTACTTC. Translation: CASRSPADGMAQYF. V and J are TRBV27 and TRBJ2-5; the D is unclear. With 6 bases removed from V and 9 bases from J, the gap between germline ends came to 20 bases. The CDR3 sequence is 14 residues long. Germline assignment: CDR1 MNHEY and CDR2 SMNVEV (reference sequence).

The rearrangement joins TRBV5-5 to TRBJ2-7, with D possibly being TRBD2 (7 bases). V was pared by 3 bases and J by 2 bases, with 21 bases between. Looked up from germline, CDR1 is SGHKS and CDR2 is YYEKEE (reference sequence). CDR3 size: 17 residues. The CDR3 loop reads CASSYREGTGIPYEQYF. CDR3 DNA: TGTGCCAGCAGCTATAGGGAGGGAACAGGGATTCCCTACGAGCAGTACTTC.

The V call is TRBV10-1, the J call TRBJ1-1; 7 positions agree with TRBD1. Germline V CDR1 and CDR2: WNHNN, SYGVQD (reference sequence). The CDR3 is 14 amino acids. Trimming removed 0 bases from V and 5 bases from J; junction bases left unmatched: 3. CDR3 sequence: CASSESGRGTEAFF. The CDR3 nucleotides are TGCGCCAGCAGTGAGTCAGGCAGGGGGACTGAAGCTTTCTTT.

The V gene is TRBV7-9, the J gene TRBJ2-1, with unresolved D. V dropped 11 bases and J dropped 6 bases, with 11 bases sitting between them. The CDR3 has 11 residues. From germline, CDR1 is SEHNR and CDR2 FQNEAQ (reference sequence). The CDR3 nucleotides are TGTGCCGGCCACACCTTCAATGAGCAGTTCTTC. Its protein is CAGHTFNEQFF.

This clone came up a few times. The rearrangement joins TRBV20-1 to TRBJ1-3; D gene unclear. The CDR3 extends over 11 amino acids. V lost 2 bases to trimming and J lost 2 bases, with 1 base between them. Germline V gives CDR1 DFQATT, CDR2 SNEGSKA (reference sequence). CDR3 residues: CSARTGNTIYF. The CDR3 DNA sequence: TGCAGTGCTAGAACTGGAAACACCATATATTTT.

J is TRBJ2-6 and V is TRBV5-1; D is perhaps TRBD2 (5 bases). V lost 0 bases to trimming and J lost 1 base, with 5 bases between them. Germline CDR1 is SGHRS and CDR2 is YFSETQ. The CDR3 extends over 15 amino acids. The CDR3 DNA sequence: TGCGCCAGCAGCTTGGGAGGGTCTGGGGCCAACGTCCTGACTTTC. Translation: CASSLGGSGANVLTF. The variable domain in full, with the rest retrieved from reference TRBV5-1 and TRBJ2-6, is KAGVTQTPRYLIKTRGQQVTLSCSPISGHRSVSWYQQTPGQGLQFLFEYFSETQRNKGNFPGRFSGRQFSNSRSEMNVSTLELGDSALYLCASSLGGSGANVLTFGAGSRLTVL.